One and the same sample provided the 3 T cell receptor beta chains below, sequenced in a study of blood T cells in healthy people across ages. PCR was performed a second time for about 7 to 11 cycles using a sample-barcoded 5' primer and a J-beta primer mix. TCRdb fed the 5' RACE reads into MiXCR, producing one record per CDR3 protein. The sample has around 1.1 million distinct CDR3 sequences, around two fifths seen once. The sample comprised blood. These receptors were obtained from a man aged 18 to 29 in good health.

The genes are TRBV12-3 or TRBV12-4 and TRBJ1-1, with D hard to call. This CDR3 is 14 amino acids long. V was trimmed by 5 bases and J by 4 bases, leaving 14 bases between them. The chain's CDR3 is CASSRSDTSTEAFF. As DNA, the CDR3 is TGTGCCAGCAGTCGAAGTGACACGAGCACTGAAGCTTTCTTT.

The chain couples TRBV6-2 or TRBV6-3 to TRBJ1-2; D unclear. Germline V gene sequence: CDR1 MNHEY, CDR2 SVGEGT. CDR3 length equals 13 residues. V was shortened by 5 bases and J by 2 bases, with 9 bases between the two germline ends. CDR3 coding DNA: TGTGCCAGCAGTCAACAGTGGAACTATGGCTACACCTTC. It codes for CASSQQWNYGYTF.

The chain recombines TRBV11-2 with TRBJ1-2; D remains ambiguous. This CDR3 contains 16 residues. V lost 5 bases to trimming and J lost 2 bases, with 18 bases between them. CDR1 and CDR2 from the germline V gene are SGHAT and FQNNGV. Here the CDR3 reads CASSLSALAENYGYTF. The CDR3 bases are TGTGCCAGCAGCCTTTCGGCCCTAGCGGAAAACTATGGCTACACCTTC.